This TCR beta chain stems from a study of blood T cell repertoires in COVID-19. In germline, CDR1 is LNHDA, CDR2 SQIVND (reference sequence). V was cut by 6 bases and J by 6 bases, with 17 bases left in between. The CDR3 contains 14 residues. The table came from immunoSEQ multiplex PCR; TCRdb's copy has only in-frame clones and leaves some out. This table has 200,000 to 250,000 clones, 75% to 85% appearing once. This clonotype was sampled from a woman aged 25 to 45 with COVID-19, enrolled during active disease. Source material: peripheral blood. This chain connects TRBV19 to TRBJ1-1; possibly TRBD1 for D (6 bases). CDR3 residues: CASSHGGQNAEAFF. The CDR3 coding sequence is TGTGCCAGTAGCCACGGGGGGCAAAACGCTGAAGCTTTCTTT.